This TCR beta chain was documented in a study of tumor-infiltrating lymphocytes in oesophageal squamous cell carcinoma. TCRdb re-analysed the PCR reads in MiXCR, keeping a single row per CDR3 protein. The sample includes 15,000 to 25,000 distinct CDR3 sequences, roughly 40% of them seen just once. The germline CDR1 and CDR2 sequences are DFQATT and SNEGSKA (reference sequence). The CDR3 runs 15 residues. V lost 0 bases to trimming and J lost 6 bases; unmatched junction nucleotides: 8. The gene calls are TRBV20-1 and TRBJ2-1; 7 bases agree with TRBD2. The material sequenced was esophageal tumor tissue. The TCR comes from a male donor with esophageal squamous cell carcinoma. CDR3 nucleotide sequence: TGCAGTGCTAGAGACCTAGCGGAAAAGATCAATGAGCAGTTCTTC. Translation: CSARDLAEKINEQFF.